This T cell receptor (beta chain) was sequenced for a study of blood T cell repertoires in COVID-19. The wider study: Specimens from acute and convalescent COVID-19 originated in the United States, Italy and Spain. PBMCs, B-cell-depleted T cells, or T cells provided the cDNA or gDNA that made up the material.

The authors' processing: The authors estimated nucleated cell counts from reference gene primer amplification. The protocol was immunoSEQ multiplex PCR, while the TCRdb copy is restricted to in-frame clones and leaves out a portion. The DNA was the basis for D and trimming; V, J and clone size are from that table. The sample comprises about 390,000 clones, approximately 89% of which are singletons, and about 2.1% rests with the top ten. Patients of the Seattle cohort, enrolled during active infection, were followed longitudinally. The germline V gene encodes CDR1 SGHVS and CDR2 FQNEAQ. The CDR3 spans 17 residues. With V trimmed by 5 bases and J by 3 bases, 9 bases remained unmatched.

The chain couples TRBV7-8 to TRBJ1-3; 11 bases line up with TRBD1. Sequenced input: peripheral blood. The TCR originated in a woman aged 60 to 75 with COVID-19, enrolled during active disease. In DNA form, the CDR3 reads TGTGCCAGCAGCCAGGGACAGGGGGTACCGGGTGGAAACACCATATATTTT. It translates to CASSQGQGVPGGNTIYF.